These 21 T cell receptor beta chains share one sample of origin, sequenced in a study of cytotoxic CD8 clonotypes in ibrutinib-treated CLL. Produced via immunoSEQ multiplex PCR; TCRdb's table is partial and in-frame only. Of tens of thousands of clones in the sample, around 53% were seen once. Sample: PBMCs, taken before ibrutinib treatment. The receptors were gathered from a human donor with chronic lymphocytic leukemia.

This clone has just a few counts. CDR3 in DNA: TGTGCCAGCAGCTTTCAGGCAGGGGGAGGAAACACCATATATTTT. As protein: CASSFQAGGGNTIYF. This chain links TRBV7-9 with TRBJ1-3, with 7 bases that match TRBD1. Trimming took 3 bases from V and 4 from J; bases not matched to a gene: 6. Germline loops: CDR1 SEHNR, CDR2 FQNEAQ (reference sequence). The CDR3 loop spans 15 amino acids.

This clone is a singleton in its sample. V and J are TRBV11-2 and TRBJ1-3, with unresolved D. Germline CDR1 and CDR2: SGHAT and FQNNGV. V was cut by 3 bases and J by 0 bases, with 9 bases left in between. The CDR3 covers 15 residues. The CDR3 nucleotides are TGTGCCAGCAGCTTCCATCCAAGCTCTGGAAACACCATATATTTT. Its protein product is CASSFHPSSGNTIYF.

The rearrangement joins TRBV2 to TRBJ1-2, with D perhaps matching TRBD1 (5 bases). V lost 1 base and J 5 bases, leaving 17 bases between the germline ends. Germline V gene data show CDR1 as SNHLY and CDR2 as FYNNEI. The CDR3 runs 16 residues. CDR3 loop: CASSEDPGRTFYGYTF. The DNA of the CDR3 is TGTGCCAGCAGTGAAGACCCGGGACGGACCTTTTATGGCTACACCTTC.

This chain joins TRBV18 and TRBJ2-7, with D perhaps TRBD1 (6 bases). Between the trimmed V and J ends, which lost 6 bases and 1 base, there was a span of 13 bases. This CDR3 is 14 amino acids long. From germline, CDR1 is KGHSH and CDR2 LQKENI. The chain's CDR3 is CASSRGQNSYEQYF. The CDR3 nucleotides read TGTGCCAGCTCGCGAGGACAGAATTCCTACGAGCAGTACTTC.

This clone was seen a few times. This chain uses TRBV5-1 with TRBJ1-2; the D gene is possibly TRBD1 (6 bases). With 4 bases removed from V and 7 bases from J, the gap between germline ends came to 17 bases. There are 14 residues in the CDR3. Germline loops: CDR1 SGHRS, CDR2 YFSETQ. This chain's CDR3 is CASSMGGPGSGYTF. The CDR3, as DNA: TGCGCCAGCAGCATGGGGGGGCCTGGGTCTGGCTACACCTTC.

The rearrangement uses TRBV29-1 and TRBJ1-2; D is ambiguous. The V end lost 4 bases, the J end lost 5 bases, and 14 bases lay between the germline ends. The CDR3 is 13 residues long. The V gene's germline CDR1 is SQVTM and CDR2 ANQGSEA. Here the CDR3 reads CSVVDSVGYGYTF. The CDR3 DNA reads TGCAGCGTTGTGGACTCTGTTGGGTATGGCTACACCTTC. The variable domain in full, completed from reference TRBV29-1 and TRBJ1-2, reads SAVISQKPSRDICQRGTSLTIQCQVDSQVTMMFWYRQQPGQSLTLIATANQGSEATYESGFVIDKFPISRPNLTFSTLTVSNMSPEDSSIYLCSVVDSVGYGYTFGSGTRLTVV.

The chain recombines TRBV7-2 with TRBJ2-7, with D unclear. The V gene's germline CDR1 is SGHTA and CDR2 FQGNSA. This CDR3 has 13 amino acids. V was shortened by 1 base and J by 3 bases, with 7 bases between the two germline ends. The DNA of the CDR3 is TGTGCCAGCAGCTTAGTCAATGGCTACGAGCAGTACTTC. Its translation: CASSLVNGYEQYF.

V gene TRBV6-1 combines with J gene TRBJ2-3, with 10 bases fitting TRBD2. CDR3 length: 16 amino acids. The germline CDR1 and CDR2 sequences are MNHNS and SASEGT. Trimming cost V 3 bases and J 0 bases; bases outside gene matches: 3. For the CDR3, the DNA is TGTGCCAGCAGTGACGGGACTAGCGCCAGCACAGATACGCAGTATTTT. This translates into CASSDGTSASTDTQYF.

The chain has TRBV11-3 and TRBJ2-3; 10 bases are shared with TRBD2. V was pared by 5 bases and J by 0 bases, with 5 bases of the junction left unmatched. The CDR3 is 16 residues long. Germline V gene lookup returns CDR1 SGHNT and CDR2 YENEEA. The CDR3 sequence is CASSGRTSGSTDTQYF. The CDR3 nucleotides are TGTGCCAGCAGCGGCCGGACTAGCGGTAGCACAGATACGCAGTATTTT.

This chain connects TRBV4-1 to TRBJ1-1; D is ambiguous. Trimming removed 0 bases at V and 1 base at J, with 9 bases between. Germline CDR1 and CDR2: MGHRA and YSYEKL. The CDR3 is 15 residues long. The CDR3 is CASSQDRRKNTEAFF. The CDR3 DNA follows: TGCGCCAGCAGCCAAGATCGGCGGAAGAACACTGAAGCTTTCTTT.

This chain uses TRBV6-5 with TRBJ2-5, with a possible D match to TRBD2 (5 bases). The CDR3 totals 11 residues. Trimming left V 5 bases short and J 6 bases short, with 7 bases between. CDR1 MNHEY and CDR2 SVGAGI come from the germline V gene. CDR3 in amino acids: CASSHGKTQYF. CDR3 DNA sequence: TGTGCCAGCAGTCACGGGAAGACCCAGTACTTC.

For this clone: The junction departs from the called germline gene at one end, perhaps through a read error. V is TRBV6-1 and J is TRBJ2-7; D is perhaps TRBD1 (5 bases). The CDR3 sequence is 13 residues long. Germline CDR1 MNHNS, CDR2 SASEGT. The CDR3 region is CASREGERGEQYF. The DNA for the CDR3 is TGTGCCAGCAGGGAAGGGGAAAGGGGCGAGCAGTACTTC.

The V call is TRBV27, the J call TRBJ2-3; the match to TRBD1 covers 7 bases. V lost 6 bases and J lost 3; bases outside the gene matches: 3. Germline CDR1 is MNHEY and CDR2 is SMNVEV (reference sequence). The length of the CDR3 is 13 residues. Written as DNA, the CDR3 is TGTGCCAGCAGAAAGACAGGGACAGATACGCAGTATTTT. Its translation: CASRKTGTDTQYF.

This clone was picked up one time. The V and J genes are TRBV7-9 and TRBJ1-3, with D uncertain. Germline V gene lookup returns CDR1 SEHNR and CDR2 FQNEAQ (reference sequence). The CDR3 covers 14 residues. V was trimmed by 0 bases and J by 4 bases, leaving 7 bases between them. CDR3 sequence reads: CASSLALVGNTIYF. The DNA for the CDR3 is TGTGCCAGCAGCTTAGCCCTGGTGGGAAACACCATATATTTT.

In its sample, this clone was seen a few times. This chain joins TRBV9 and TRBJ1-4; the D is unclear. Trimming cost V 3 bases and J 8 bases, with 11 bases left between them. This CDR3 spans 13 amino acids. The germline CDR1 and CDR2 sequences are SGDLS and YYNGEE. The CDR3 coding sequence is TGTGCCAGCAGCGCACATCCGGGGGAAAAACTGTTTTTT. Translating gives CASSAHPGEKLFF.

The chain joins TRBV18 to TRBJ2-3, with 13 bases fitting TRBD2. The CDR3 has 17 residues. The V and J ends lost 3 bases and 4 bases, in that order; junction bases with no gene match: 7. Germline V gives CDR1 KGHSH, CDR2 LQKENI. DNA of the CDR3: TGTGCCAGCTCACCCGGACTAGCGGGGGTTGGCGCAGATACGCAGTATTTT. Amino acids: CASSPGLAGVGADTQYF. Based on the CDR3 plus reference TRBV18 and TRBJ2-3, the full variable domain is NAGVMQNPRHLVRRRGQEARLRCSPMKGHSHVYWYRQLPEEGLKFMVYLQKENIIDESGMPKERFSAEFPKEGPSILRIQQVVRGDSAAYFCASSPGLAGVGADTQYFGPGTRLTVL.

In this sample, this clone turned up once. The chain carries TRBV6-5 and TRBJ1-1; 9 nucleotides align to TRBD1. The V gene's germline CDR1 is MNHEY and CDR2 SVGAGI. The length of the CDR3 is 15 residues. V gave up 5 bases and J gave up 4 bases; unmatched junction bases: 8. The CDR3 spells CASSAWTGEGTEAFF. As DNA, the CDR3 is TGTGCCAGCAGTGCATGGACAGGGGAGGGCACTGAAGCTTTCTTT.

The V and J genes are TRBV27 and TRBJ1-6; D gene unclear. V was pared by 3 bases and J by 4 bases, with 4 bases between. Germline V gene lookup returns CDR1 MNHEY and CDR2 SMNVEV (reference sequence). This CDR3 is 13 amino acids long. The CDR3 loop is CASSFGYNSPLHF. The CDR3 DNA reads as TGTGCCAGCAGTTTCGGGTATAATTCACCCCTCCACTTT.

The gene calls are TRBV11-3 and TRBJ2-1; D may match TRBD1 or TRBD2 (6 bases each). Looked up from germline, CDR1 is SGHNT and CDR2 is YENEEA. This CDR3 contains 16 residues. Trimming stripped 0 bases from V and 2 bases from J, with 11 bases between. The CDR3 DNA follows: TGTGCCAGCAGCTTAGACGGGGGACATCCCTACAATGAGCAGTTCTTC. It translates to CASSLDGGHPYNEQFF.

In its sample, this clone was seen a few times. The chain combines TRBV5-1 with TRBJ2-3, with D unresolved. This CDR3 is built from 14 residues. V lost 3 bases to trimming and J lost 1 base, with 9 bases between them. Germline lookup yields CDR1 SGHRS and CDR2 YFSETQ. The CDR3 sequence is CASSYRVGTDTQYF. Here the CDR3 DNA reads TGCGCCAGCAGCTATCGGGTGGGCACAGATACGCAGTATTTT.

The CDR3 region is CASSLGPGTGGNEQYF. The CDR3, as DNA: TGTGCCAGCAGCTTAGGCCCTGGGACGGGAGGAAACGAGCAGTACTTC. This chain uses TRBV13 with TRBJ2-7; TRBD2 matches at 7 bases. This CDR3 is 16 amino acids long. CDR1 PRHDT and CDR2 FYEKMQ come from the germline V gene (reference sequence). J was trimmed by 5 bases and V by 0 bases; bases with no gene match: 10.